This entry describes one TCR beta chain. Original processing notes: Cell counts per sample came from amplifying reference gene primers. Using immunoSEQ multiplex PCR, the repertoire was profiled, and TCRdb retains in-frame clones only, with some absent. V, J and clone size are taken as reported in that table, and D and trimming were inferred from the DNA itself. Of 320,000 or so clones listed, 85% are singletons. The sample originates from a study of blood T cell repertoires in COVID-19. Study background: Sites in the United States, Italy and Spain provided acute and convalescent COVID-19 samples. PBMCs, B-cell-depleted T cells, or T cells provided the cDNA or gDNA that made up the material.

Study members were between roughly 18 and 100 years old and lived in some 22 US regions. CDR1 and CDR2 (germline): SGHVS, FQNEAQ. With V trimmed by 4 bases and J by 8 bases, 7 bases remained unmatched. This CDR3 has 14 amino acids. The chain is built from TRBV7-8 and TRBJ1-5; 8 nucleotides align to TRBD1. The sample taken for sequencing was PBMCs or T cells enriched from blood (not recorded which). The clonotype was recovered from a woman in her 30s who had been exposed to COVID-19. CDR3 sequence reads: CASSSGQGAEPQHF. The CDR3 DNA sequence: TGTGCCAGCAGCTCAGGACAGGGCGCAGAGCCCCAGCATTTT.